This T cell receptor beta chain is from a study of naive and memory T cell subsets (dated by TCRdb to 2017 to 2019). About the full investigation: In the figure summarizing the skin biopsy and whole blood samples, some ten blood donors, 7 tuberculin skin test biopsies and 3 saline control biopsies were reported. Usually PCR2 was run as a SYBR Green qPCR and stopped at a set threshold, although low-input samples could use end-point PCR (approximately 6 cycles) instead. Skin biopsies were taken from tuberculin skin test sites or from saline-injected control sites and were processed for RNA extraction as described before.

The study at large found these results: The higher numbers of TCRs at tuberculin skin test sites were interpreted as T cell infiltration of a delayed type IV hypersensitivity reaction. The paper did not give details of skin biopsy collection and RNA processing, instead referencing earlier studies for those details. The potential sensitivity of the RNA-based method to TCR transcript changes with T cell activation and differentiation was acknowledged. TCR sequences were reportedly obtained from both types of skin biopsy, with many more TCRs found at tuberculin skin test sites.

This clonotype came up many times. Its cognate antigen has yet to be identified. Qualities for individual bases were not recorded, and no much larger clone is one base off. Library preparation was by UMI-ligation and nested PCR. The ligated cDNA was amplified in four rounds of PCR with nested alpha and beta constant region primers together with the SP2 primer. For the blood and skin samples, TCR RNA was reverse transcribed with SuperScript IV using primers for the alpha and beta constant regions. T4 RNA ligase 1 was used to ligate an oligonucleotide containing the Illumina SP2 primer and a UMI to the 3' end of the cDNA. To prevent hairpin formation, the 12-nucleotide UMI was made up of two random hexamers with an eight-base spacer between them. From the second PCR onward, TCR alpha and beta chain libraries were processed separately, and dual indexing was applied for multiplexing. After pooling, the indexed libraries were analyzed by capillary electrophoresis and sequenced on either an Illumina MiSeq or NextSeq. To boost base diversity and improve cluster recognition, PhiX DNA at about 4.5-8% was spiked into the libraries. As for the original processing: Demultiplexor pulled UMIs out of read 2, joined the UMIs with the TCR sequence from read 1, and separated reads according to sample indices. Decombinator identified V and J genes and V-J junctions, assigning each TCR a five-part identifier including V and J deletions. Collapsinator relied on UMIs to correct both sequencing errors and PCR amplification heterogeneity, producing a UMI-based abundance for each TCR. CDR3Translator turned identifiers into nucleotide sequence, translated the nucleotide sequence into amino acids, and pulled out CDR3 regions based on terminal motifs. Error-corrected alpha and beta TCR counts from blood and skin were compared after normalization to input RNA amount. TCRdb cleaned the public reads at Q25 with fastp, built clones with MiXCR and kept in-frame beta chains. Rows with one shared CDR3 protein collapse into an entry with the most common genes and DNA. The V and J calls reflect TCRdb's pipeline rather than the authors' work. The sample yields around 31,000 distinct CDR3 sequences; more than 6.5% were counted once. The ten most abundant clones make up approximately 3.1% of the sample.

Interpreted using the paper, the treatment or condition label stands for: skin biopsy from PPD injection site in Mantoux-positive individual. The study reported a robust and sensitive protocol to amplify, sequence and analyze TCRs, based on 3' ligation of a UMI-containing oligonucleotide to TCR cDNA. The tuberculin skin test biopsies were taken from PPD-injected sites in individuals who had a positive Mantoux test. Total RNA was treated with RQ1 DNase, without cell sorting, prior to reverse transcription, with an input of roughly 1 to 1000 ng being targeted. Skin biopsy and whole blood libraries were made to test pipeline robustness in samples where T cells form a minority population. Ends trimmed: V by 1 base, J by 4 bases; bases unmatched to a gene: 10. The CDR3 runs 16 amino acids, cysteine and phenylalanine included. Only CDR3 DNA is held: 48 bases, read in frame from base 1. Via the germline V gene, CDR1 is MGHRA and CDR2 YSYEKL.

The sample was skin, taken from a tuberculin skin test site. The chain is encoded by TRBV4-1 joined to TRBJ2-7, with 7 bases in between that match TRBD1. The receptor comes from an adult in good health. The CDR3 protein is CASSQAPDRVTYEQYF. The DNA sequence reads TGCGCCAGCAGCCAAGCCCCCGACAGGGTGACATACGAGCAGTACTTC.